The rows below give T cell receptor beta chains drawn from one sample of a study of beta chain features in type 1 diabetes. The protocol was immunoSEQ multiplex PCR, while the TCRdb copy is restricted to in-frame clones and leaves out a portion. This table holds under 450,000 clones, more than 11% found once. What was sequenced was naive CD4+ T cells from blood. All receptors derive from a young man in good health. Each CDR3 is given with its conserved first and last residue. Fields, in order: D gene, V gene, J gene, clone size, CDR3 DNA, CDR3 protein. A D gene is named only where the DNA matches it firmly. A clone size is listed for some rows: how often the clone was seen (once, few, many), or a class if it is expanded.

D gene: TRBD2
V gene: TRBV4-2
J gene: TRBJ2-2
clone size: few
CDR3 DNA: TGTGCCAGCAGCGGGGAGGGACTAGCGTACCCGAACACCGGGGAGCTGTTTTTT
CDR3 protein: CASSGEGLAYPNTGELFF

D gene: .
V gene: TRBV18
J gene: TRBJ2-5
clone size: few
CDR3 DNA: TGTGCCAGCTCACTTGGATGGCAGACGATTGGGGCCCAGTACTTC
CDR3 protein: CASSLGWQTIGAQYF

D gene: TRBD2
V gene: TRBV29-1
J gene: TRBJ2-5
clone size: few
CDR3 DNA: TGCAGCGCGGCGGGGGTGAGAGGGGTCCAAGAGACCCAGTACTTC
CDR3 protein: CSAAGVRGVQETQYF

D gene: .
V gene: TRBV9
J gene: TRBJ2-5
clone size: .
CDR3 DNA: TGTGCCAGCAGCGTAGAAGGGAAGGAGACCCAGTACTTC
CDR3 protein: CASSVEGKETQYF

D gene: .
V gene: TRBV7-9
J gene: TRBJ1-2
clone size: few
CDR3 DNA: TGTGCCAGCAGCTCCGTGGGGAGCGATGGCTACACCTTC
CDR3 protein: CASSSVGSDGYTF

D gene: .
V gene: TRBV11-2
J gene: TRBJ2-2
clone size: few
CDR3 DNA: TGTGCCAGCAGCCCGTATGGTCAGGCGAACACCGGGGAGCTGTTTTTT
CDR3 protein: CASSPYGQANTGELFF

D gene: TRBD2
V gene: TRBV14
J gene: TRBJ2-7
clone size: few
CDR3 DNA: TGTGCCAGCAGCCAATTTTCTAGCGGGGCGGATCAGTACTTC
CDR3 protein: CASSQFSSGADQYF

D gene: .
V gene: TRBV2
J gene: TRBJ2-1
clone size: few
CDR3 DNA: TGTGCCAGCGGGTGGGACCGTTCCTCTGAGCAGTTCTTC
CDR3 protein: CASGWDRSSEQFF

D gene: TRBD2
V gene: TRBV12-5
J gene: TRBJ2-1
clone size: .
CDR3 DNA: TGTGCTAGTGGTTTGAGACCAGGGACTAGCGTCAATGAGCAGTTCTTC
CDR3 protein: CASGLRPGTSVNEQFF

D gene: .
V gene: TRBV21-1
J gene: TRBJ2-7
clone size: few
CDR3 DNA: TGTGCCAGCAGCTACACCTACGAGCAGTACTTC
CDR3 protein: CASSYTYEQYF

D gene: TRBD2
V gene: TRBV19
J gene: TRBJ2-5
clone size: .
CDR3 DNA: TGTGCCAGTAGTAAGGCGGGAGTAGAGACCCAGTACTTC
CDR3 protein: CASSKAGVETQYF

D gene: .
V gene: TRBV2
J gene: TRBJ2-3
clone size: .
CDR3 DNA: TGTGCCAGCAGTGAGTTGGGTACGCAGTATTTT
CDR3 protein: CASSELGTQYF

D gene: TRBD1
V gene: TRBV7-9
J gene: TRBJ1-1
clone size: .
CDR3 DNA: TGTGCCAGCCGGATGGGACAGATGAACACTGAAGCTTTCTTT
CDR3 protein: CASRMGQMNTEAFF

D gene: .
V gene: TRBV27
J gene: TRBJ2-5
clone size: few
CDR3 DNA: TGTGCCAGCAACGTCGCGGGAAGGCGCCAAGAGACCCAGTACTTC
CDR3 protein: CASNVAGRRQETQYF

D gene: TRBD2
V gene: TRBV28
J gene: TRBJ2-1
clone size: .
CDR3 DNA: TGTGCCAGCAGTTTACTAGCGGGAGGCTATGAGCAGTTCTTC
CDR3 protein: CASSLLAGGYEQFF

D gene: .
V gene: TRBV7-2
J gene: TRBJ1-1
clone size: .
CDR3 DNA: TGTGCCAGCAGCTACTTGGGGGCCAATCAAGCTTTCTTT
CDR3 protein: CASSYLGANQAFF

D gene: TRBD1
V gene: TRBV18
J gene: TRBJ1-1
clone size: .
CDR3 DNA: TGTGCCAGCTCAACGCCATCCGGGCAGGGGGTGGCTGAAGCTTTCTTT
CDR3 protein: CASSTPSGQGVAEAFF